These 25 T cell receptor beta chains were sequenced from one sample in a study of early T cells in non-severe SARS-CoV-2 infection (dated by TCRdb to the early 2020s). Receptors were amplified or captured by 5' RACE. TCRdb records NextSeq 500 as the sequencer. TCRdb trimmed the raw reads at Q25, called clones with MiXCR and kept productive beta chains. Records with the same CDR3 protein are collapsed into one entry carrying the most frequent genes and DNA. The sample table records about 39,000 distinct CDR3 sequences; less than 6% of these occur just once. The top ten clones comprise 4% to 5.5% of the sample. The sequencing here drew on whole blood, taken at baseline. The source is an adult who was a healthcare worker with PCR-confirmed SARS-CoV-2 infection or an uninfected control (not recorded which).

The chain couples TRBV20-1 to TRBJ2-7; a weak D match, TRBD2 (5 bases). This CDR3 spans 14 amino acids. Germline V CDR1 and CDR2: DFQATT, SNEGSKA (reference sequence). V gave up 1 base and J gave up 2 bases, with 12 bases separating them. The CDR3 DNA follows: TGCAGTGCTAGAGGGGCCCTGGAGGCCTACGAGCAGTACTTC. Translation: CSARGALEAYEQYF.

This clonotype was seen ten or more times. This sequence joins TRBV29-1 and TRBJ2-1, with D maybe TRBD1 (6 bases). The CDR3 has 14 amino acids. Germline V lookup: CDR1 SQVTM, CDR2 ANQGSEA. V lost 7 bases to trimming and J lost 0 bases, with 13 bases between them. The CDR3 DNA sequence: TGCAGCGGTGGGGGCCTGGCCTCCTACAATGAGCAGTTCTTC. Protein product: CSGGGLASYNEQFF.

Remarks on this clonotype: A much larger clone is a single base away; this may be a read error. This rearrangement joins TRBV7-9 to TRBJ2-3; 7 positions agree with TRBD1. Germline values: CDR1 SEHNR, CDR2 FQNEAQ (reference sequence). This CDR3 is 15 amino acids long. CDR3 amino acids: CGSSLTGQSTDTQYF. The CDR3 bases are TGTGGCAGCAGCTTGACAGGGCAGAGCACAGATACGCAGTATTTT. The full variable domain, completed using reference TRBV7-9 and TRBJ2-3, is DTGVSQNPRHKITKRGQNVTFRCDPISEHNRLYWYRQTLGQGPEFLTYFQNEAQLEKSRLLSDRFSAERPKGSFSTLEIQRTEQGDSAMYLCGSSLTGQSTDTQYFGPGTRLTVL.

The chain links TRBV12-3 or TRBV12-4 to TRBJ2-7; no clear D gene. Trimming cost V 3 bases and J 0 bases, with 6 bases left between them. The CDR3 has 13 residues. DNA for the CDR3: TGTGCCAGCAGTTTCGCCCTCTCCTACGAGCAGTACTTC. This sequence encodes CASSFALSYEQYF.

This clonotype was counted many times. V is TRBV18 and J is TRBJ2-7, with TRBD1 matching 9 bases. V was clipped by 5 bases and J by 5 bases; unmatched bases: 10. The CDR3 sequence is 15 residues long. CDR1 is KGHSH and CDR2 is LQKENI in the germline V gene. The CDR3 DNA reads TGTGCCAGCTCAGGAAGAGGGACAGGGATCCACGAGCAGTACTTC. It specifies CASSGRGTGIHEQYF.

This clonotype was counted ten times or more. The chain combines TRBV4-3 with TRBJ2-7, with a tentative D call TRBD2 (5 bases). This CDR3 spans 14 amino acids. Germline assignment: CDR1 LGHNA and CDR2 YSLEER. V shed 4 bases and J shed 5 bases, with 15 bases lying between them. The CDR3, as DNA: TGCGCCAGCAGCCGGACCCGGGGATCCGACGAGCAGTACTTC. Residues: CASSRTRGSDEQYF.

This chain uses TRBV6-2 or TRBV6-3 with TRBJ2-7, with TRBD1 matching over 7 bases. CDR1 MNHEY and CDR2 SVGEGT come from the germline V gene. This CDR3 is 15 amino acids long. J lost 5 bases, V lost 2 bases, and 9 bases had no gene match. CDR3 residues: CASSYLRQGCHEQYF. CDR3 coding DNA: TGTGCCAGCAGTTACCTCCGACAGGGTTGCCACGAGCAGTACTTC.

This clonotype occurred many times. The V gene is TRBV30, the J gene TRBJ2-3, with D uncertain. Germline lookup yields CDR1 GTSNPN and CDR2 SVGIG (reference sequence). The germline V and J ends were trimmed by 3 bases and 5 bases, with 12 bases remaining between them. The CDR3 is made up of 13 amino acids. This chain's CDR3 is CAWSARWGDTQYF. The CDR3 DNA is TGTGCCTGGAGCGCCAGGTGGGGAGATACGCAGTATTTT.

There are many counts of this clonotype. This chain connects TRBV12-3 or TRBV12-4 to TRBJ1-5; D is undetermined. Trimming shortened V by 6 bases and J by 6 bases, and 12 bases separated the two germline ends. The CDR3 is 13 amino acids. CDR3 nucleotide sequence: TGTGCCAGCAGCCCGTTAAGCGGTCAGCCCCAGCATTTT. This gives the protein CASSPLSGQPQHF.

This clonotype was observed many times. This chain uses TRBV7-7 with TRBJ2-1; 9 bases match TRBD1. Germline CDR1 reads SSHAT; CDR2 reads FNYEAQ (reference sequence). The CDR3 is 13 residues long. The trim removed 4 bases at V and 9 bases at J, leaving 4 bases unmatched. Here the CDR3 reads CASSSTGGGEQFF. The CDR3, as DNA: TGTGCCAGCAGCTCCACAGGGGGCGGTGAGCAGTTCTTC.

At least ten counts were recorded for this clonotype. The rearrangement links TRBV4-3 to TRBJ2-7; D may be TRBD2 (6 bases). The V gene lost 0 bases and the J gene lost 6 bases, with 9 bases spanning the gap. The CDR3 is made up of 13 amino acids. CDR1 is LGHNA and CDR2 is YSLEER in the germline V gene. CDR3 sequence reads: CASSQDLASEQYF. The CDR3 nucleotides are TGCGCCAGCAGCCAAGATCTAGCGAGCGAGCAGTACTTC.

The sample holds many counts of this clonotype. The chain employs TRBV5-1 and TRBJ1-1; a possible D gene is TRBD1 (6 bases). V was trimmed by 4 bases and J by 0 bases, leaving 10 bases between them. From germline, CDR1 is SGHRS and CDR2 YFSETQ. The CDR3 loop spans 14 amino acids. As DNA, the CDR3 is TGCGCCAGCAGCGGGGGGCTGATGAACACTGAAGCTTTCTTT. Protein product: CASSGGLMNTEAFF.

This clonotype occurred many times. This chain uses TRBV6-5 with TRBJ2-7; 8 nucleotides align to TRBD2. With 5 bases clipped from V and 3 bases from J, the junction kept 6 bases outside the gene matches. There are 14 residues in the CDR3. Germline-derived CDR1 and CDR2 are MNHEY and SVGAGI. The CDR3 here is CASSRSSGSYEQYF. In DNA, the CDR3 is TGTGCCAGCAGTCGGTCCAGCGGGAGCTACGAGCAGTACTTC.

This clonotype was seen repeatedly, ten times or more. CDR3: CASASGAGVTGELFF. CDR3 sequence (DNA): TGCGCCTCCGCGTCCGGAGCGGGAGTCACCGGGGAGCTGTTTTTT. The chain employs TRBV5-1 and TRBJ2-2, with 8 bases fitting TRBD2. The germline V gene encodes CDR1 SGHRS and CDR2 YFSETQ. This CDR3 contains 15 residues. After removal of 10 bases from V and 4 bases from J, the junction contained 12 bases not matched to a gene.

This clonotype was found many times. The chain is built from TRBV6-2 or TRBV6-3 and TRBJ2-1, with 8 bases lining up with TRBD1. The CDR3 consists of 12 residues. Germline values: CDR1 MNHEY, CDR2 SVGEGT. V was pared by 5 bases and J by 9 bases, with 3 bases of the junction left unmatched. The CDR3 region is CASSRDRGEQFF. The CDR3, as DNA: TGTGCCAGCAGTCGAGACAGGGGTGAGCAGTTCTTC.

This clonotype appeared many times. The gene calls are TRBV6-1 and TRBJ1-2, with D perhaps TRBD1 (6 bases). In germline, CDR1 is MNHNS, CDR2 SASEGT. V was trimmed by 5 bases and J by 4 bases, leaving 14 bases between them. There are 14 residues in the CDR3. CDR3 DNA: TGTGCCAGCAGTTCCGGGACACCGACCTATGGCTACACCTTC. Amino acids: CASSSGTPTYGYTF.

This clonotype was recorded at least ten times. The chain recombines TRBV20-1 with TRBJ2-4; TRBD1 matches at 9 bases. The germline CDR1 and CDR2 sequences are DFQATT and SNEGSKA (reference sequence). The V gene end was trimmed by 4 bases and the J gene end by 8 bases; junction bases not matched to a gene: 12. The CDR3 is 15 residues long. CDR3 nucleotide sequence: TGCAGTGCTACAGGGGTCGGGACAGGGTTTTACATTCAGTACTTC. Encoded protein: CSATGVGTGFYIQYF.

The CDR3: CASSETGPLIPTNEKLFF. CDR3 sequence (DNA): TGTGCCAGCAGTGAGACAGGGCCACTGATCCCAACTAATGAAAAACTGTTTTTT. The V call is TRBV6-5, the J call TRBJ1-4, with 7 bases matching TRBD1. Unmatched junction bases numbered 12, after V lost 5 bases and J lost 0 bases. This CDR3 contains 18 residues. In germline, CDR1 is MNHEY, CDR2 SVGAGI.

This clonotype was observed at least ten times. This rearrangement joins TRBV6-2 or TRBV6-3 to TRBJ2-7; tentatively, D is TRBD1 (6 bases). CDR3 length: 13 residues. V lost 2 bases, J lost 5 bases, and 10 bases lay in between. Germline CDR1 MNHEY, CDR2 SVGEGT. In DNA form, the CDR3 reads TGTGCCAGCAGTTACGTACAGGGCCACGAGCAGTACTTC. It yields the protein CASSYVQGHEQYF.

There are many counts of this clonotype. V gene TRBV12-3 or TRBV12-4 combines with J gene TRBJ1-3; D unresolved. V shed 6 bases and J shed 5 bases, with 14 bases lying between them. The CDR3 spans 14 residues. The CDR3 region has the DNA TGTGCCAGCAGCCTTTTGCGCGGCCGAAACACCATATATTTT. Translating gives CASSLLRGRNTIYF.

CDR3 nucleotide sequence: TGTGCCAGCTCAGGGATACTCTATGGCTACACCTTC. This translates into CASSGILYGYTF. The chain employs TRBV6-2 or TRBV6-3 and TRBJ1-2, with D possibly TRBD1 on 5 matching bases. V gave up 8 bases and J gave up 4 bases, with 11 bases separating them. Germline assignment: CDR1 MNHEY and CDR2 SVGEGT. The CDR3 length is 12 residues.

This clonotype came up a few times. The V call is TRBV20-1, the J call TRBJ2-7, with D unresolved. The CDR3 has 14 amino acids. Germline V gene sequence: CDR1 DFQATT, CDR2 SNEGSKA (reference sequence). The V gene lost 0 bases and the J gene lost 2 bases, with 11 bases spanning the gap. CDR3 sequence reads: CSARDQLHPYEQYF. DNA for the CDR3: TGCAGTGCTAGAGATCAACTTCACCCCTACGAGCAGTACTTC.

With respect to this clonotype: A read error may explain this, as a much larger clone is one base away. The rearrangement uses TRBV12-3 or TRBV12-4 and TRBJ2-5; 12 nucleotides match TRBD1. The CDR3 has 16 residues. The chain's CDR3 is CASSWGDRGHHETQYF. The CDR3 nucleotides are TGTGCCAGCAGTTGGGGGGACAGGGGGCACCATGAGACCCAGTACTTC.

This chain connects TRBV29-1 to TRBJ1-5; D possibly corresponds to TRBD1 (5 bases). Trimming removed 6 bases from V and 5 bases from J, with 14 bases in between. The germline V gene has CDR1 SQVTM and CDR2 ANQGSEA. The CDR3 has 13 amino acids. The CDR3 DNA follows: TGCAGCGTCCGAGACAGTCCCGATCAGCCCCAGCATTTT. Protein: CSVRDSPDQPQHF. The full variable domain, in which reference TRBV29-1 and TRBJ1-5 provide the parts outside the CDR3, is SAVISQKPSRDICQRGTSLTIQCQVDSQVTMMFWYRQQPGQSLTLIATANQGSEATYESGFVIDKFPISRPNLTFSTLTVSNMSPEDSSIYLCSVRDSPDQPQHFGDGTRLSIL.

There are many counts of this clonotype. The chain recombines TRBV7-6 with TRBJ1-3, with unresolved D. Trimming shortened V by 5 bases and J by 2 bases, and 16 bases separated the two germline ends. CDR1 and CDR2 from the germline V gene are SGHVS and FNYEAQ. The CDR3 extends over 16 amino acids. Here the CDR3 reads CASSGRGFGTGNTIYF. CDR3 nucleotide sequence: TGTGCCAGCAGCGGCCGGGGTTTTGGAACTGGAAACACCATATATTTT.